The clone carrying this TCR beta chain was seen repeatedly, ten times or more. Its antigen remains unknown. The data were obtained in a study of beta chain features in type 1 diabetes. Findings and caveats of the study: Type 1 diabetes patients showed a moderate but significant shortening of TCRB CDR3s in all four CD4+ subsets. The naive, central memory and Treg TCRB repertoires looked more alike in patients than they did in healthy donors. High-TCR-expressing cells could be over-represented by cDNA sequencing.

Blood was drawn once from each donor into heparinised tubes. The draws averaged about 110 mL. V was clipped by 8 bases and J by 2 bases, with 11 bases between them. The CDR3 runs to 13 residues. Per the germline V gene, CDR1 is MDHEN and CDR2 is SYDVKM. The investigators reverse transcribed all of the isolated RNA, so they sequenced expressed TCRB transcripts. Sequenced naive, central memory and regulatory T cell samples produced an average of roughly 3.5 million reads. The assay was immunoSEQ multiplex PCR, and TCRdb's table has in-frame clones only and misses some. In the table there are 400,000 or so clones, over 8.5% of which are singletons.

Material for sequencing was central memory CD4+ T cells from blood. The clonotype was recovered from a man aged 25-45 years with type 1 diabetes. The chain employs TRBV28 and TRBJ2-3; D unclear. Written as DNA, the CDR3 is TGTGCCAGCCGTGGGGTCCCCACAGATACGCAGTATTTT. Translating it yields CASRGVPTDTQYF.